Listed below are T cell receptor beta chains from one sample, sequenced in a study of T-cell reconstitution after alpha-beta-depleted transplantation in children. Via MiXCR, TCRdb re-called the PCR reads, giving one row per CDR3 protein. This table holds 250,000 to 300,000 distinct CDR3 sequences, around 10% found once. The source was PBMCs, collected before TCRalphabeta/CD19-depleted stem cell transplant. Every receptor here comes from a boy in the first two years of life with acute myeloid leukemia, due to receive a stem cell transplant. Each CDR3 is given with its conserved first and last residue. Each record gives: D gene, J gene, V gene, clone size, CDR3 DNA, CDR3 protein. A D gene is named only where the DNA matches it firmly. Some rows have no size entry. The others give once, few or many, or a class for an expanded clone.

d_call: NA; j_call: TRBJ2-7; v_call: TRBV20-1; clone_size: NA; cdr3_nt: TGCAGTGCTAGAGGTGCAGTTCGTCTCTACGAGCAGTACTTC; cdr3_aa: CSARGAVRLYEQYF
d_call: NA; j_call: TRBJ2-3; v_call: TRBV7-8; clone_size: NA; cdr3_nt: TGTGCCAGCAGCCGAGCCGGGACCTTCAGCACAGATACGCAGTATTTT; cdr3_aa: CASSRAGTFSTDTQYF
d_call: NA; j_call: TRBJ2-1; v_call: TRBV7-9; clone_size: NA; cdr3_nt: TGTGCCAGCAGCTACGGCCACAATGAGCAGTTCTTC; cdr3_aa: CASSYGHNEQFF
d_call: NA; j_call: TRBJ2-1; v_call: TRBV28; clone_size: NA; cdr3_nt: TGTGCCAGCAGTTTCATTAAGATAGGGGATGAGCAGTTCTTC; cdr3_aa: CASSFIKIGDEQFF
d_call: TRBD1; j_call: TRBJ2-6; v_call: TRBV2; clone_size: NA; cdr3_nt: TGTGCCAGCAGAGTGACAGGGCCTGGGGCCAACGTCCTGACTTTC; cdr3_aa: CASRVTGPGANVLTF
d_call: NA; j_call: TRBJ1-4; v_call: TRBV7-6; clone_size: many; cdr3_nt: TGTGCCAGCAAGGGACATCTTAATGAAAAACTGTTTTTT; cdr3_aa: CASKGHLNEKLFF
d_call: TRBD1; j_call: TRBJ1-6; v_call: TRBV5-6; clone_size: many; cdr3_nt: TGTGCCAGCAGCTTGGGGGACAGCTCCTATAATTCACCCCTCCACTTT; cdr3_aa: CASSLGDSSYNSPLHF
d_call: TRBD2; j_call: TRBJ2-3; v_call: TRBV12-3/TRBV12-4; clone_size: many; cdr3_nt: TGTGCCAGCAGTTTCCGGGGGGGTGGTACGCAGTATTTT; cdr3_aa: CASSFRGGGTQYF
d_call: TRBD1; j_call: TRBJ2-6; v_call: TRBV15; clone_size: NA; cdr3_nt: TGTGCCACCAGCAGAGGACAGGGCTCTGGGGCCAACGTCCTGACTTTC; cdr3_aa: CATSRGQGSGANVLTF
d_call: NA; j_call: TRBJ1-2; v_call: TRBV13; clone_size: many; cdr3_nt: TGTGCCAGCAGCTACGGACAGCGCGGCTACACCTTC; cdr3_aa: CASSYGQRGYTF
d_call: NA; j_call: TRBJ1-1; v_call: TRBV21-1; clone_size: once; cdr3_nt: TGTGCCAGCAGCCGGGAAGCTTTCTTT; cdr3_aa: CASSREAFF
d_call: NA; j_call: TRBJ2-3; v_call: TRBV29-1; clone_size: many; cdr3_nt: TGCAGCGCTGAGGGTCCCTTCACAGATACGCAGTATTTT; cdr3_aa: CSAEGPFTDTQYF
d_call: NA; j_call: TRBJ1-2; v_call: TRBV20-1; clone_size: many; cdr3_nt: TGCAGTGCGATCAAAAACTATGGCTACACCTTC; cdr3_aa: CSAIKNYGYTF
d_call: NA; j_call: TRBJ2-7; v_call: TRBV28; clone_size: many; cdr3_nt: TGTGCCAGCAGTTCGACGGTACCTGACGAGCAGTACTTC; cdr3_aa: CASSSTVPDEQYF
d_call: NA; j_call: TRBJ2-3; v_call: TRBV18; clone_size: many; cdr3_nt: TGTGCCAGCTCACCAGAACTAAGCGGAAACACAGATACGCAGTATTTT; cdr3_aa: CASSPELSGNTDTQYF
d_call: NA; j_call: TRBJ2-7; v_call: TRBV20-1; clone_size: many; cdr3_nt: TGCAGTGCCCTGGGGCCCCCTGGGTGGGAGCAGTACTTC; cdr3_aa: CSALGPPGWEQYF
d_call: NA; j_call: TRBJ2-7; v_call: TRBV29-1; clone_size: many; cdr3_nt: TGCAGCGTTTTATCCCTCAGCTCCTACGAGCAGTACTTC; cdr3_aa: CSVLSLSSYEQYF
d_call: NA; j_call: TRBJ2-1; v_call: TRBV3-1; clone_size: few; cdr3_nt: TGTGCCAGCAGACTAGGTTCCAATGAGCAGTTCTTC; cdr3_aa: CASRLGSNEQFF
d_call: TRBD2; j_call: TRBJ2-3; v_call: TRBV4-2; clone_size: many; cdr3_nt: TGTGCCAGCAGCCAAGATCGGCGGCTAGCGGGAAGCACAGATACGCAGTATTTT; cdr3_aa: CASSQDRRLAGSTDTQYF
d_call: NA; j_call: TRBJ2-1; v_call: TRBV20-1; clone_size: many; cdr3_nt: TGCAGTGCTAGAGATCTAGAGAGGGCGCAGGGGCCGAATGAGCAGTTCTTC; cdr3_aa: CSARDLERAQGPNEQFF
d_call: NA; j_call: TRBJ1-5; v_call: TRBV20-1; clone_size: NA; cdr3_nt: TGCAGTGCCATGACAGGAGGAAGCAATCAGCCCCAGCATTTT; cdr3_aa: CSAMTGGSNQPQHF
d_call: TRBD2; j_call: TRBJ2-7; v_call: TRBV7-9; clone_size: many; cdr3_nt: TGTGCCAGCAGTCTTGGACTAGCGGTTACCTACGAGCAGTACTTC; cdr3_aa: CASSLGLAVTYEQYF
d_call: NA; j_call: TRBJ2-1; v_call: TRBV12-3/TRBV12-4; clone_size: many; cdr3_nt: TGTGCCAGCAGTCCCCGGGGGTTGCAGCGGCCTGAGCAGTTCTTC; cdr3_aa: CASSPRGLQRPEQFF
d_call: NA; j_call: TRBJ1-3; v_call: TRBV4-1; clone_size: many; cdr3_nt: TGCGCCAGCAGCCAAGTCGACCTCGGCGAAAACACCATATATTTT; cdr3_aa: CASSQVDLGENTIYF
d_call: NA; j_call: TRBJ2-3; v_call: TRBV10-3; clone_size: many; cdr3_nt: TGTGCCATCAGTGCTAGTCTAGCTACTGGCACAGATACGCAGTATTTT; cdr3_aa: CAISASLATGTDTQYF
d_call: NA; j_call: TRBJ1-1; v_call: TRBV7-3; clone_size: many; cdr3_nt: TGTGCCAGCAGCTTAAAGGGAGGGTCGGGCACTGAAGCTTTCTTT; cdr3_aa: CASSLKGGSGTEAFF
d_call: NA; j_call: TRBJ2-3; v_call: TRBV12-3/TRBV12-4; clone_size: many; cdr3_nt: TGTGCCAGCACCCAGGGGTGGGTGACAGATACGCAGTATTTT; cdr3_aa: CASTQGWVTDTQYF
d_call: TRBD1; j_call: TRBJ2-5; v_call: TRBV5-5; clone_size: NA; cdr3_nt: TGTGCCAGCAGCTTGGGGGACAGGGGCTGGGGGGAGACCCAGTACTTC; cdr3_aa: CASSLGDRGWGETQYF
d_call: NA; j_call: TRBJ2-3; v_call: TRBV27; clone_size: many; cdr3_nt: TGTGCCAGCAGTCGGAGAGTAGCCGTGGCAGATACGCAGTATTTT; cdr3_aa: CASSRRVAVADTQYF
d_call: NA; j_call: TRBJ2-3; v_call: TRBV6-4; clone_size: many; cdr3_nt: TGTGCCAGCAGTGAGGGGGCCCACTCGAGGGATACGCAGTATTTT; cdr3_aa: CASSEGAHSRDTQYF
d_call: NA; j_call: TRBJ2-1; v_call: TRBV5-1; clone_size: many; cdr3_nt: TGCGCCAGCAGCTTAGGGACGTTCGTATACAATGAGCAGTTCTTC; cdr3_aa: CASSLGTFVYNEQFF
d_call: NA; j_call: TRBJ1-2; v_call: TRBV5-6; clone_size: NA; cdr3_nt: TGTGCCAGCAGCTTGGCCGGGGGGAGAACCTATGGCTACACCTTC; cdr3_aa: CASSLAGGRTYGYTF
d_call: NA; j_call: TRBJ2-5; v_call: TRBV19; clone_size: NA; cdr3_nt: TGTGCCAGTAGTATAGGGGCCCAAGAGACCCAGTACTTC; cdr3_aa: CASSIGAQETQYF
d_call: TRBD1; j_call: TRBJ2-7; v_call: TRBV29-1; clone_size: many; cdr3_nt: TGCAGCGTTGCGGCGGGACAGGTCTACGAGCAGTACTTC; cdr3_aa: CSVAAGQVYEQYF
d_call: NA; j_call: TRBJ1-4; v_call: TRBV5-1; clone_size: many; cdr3_nt: TGCGCCAGCAGCTTGGTTGGTGGAACTAATGAAAAACTGTTTTTT; cdr3_aa: CASSLVGGTNEKLFF
d_call: NA; j_call: TRBJ2-1; v_call: TRBV10-3; clone_size: many; cdr3_nt: TGTGCCATCGACAGCGGGCAAAATGAGCAGTTCTTC; cdr3_aa: CAIDSGQNEQFF
d_call: NA; j_call: TRBJ2-1; v_call: TRBV20-1; clone_size: many; cdr3_nt: TGCAGTGCTAGATTTCCGGGCCTAGAAAATGAGCAGTTCTTC; cdr3_aa: CSARFPGLENEQFF
d_call: TRBD2; j_call: TRBJ2-1; v_call: TRBV5-4; clone_size: NA; cdr3_nt: TGTGCCAGCAGCACATTTCTAGCGGGGTTACGGAATGAGCAGTTCTTC; cdr3_aa: CASSTFLAGLRNEQFF
d_call: TRBD2; j_call: TRBJ2-1; v_call: TRBV7-2; clone_size: many; cdr3_nt: TGTGCCAGCAGCTCCGGACTAGCGGGGAACAATGAGCAGTTCTTC; cdr3_aa: CASSSGLAGNNEQFF
d_call: TRBD2; j_call: TRBJ2-4; v_call: TRBV20-1; clone_size: many; cdr3_nt: TGCAGTGCTAGAGAGGGACTAGTCGCCAAAAACATTCAGTACTTC; cdr3_aa: CSAREGLVAKNIQYF
d_call: NA; j_call: TRBJ1-1; v_call: TRBV5-6; clone_size: few; cdr3_nt: TGTGCCAGCAGCTTGGTAGCCCGGACGGCCGAACACGGTGAAGCTTTCTTT; cdr3_aa: CASSLVARTAEHGEAFF
d_call: TRBD2; j_call: TRBJ2-3; v_call: TRBV13; clone_size: NA; cdr3_nt: TGTGCCAGCAGCTTAGGCCGCGGGAGGGATACGCAGTATTTT; cdr3_aa: CASSLGRGRDTQYF
d_call: TRBD2; j_call: TRBJ2-3; v_call: TRBV7-2; clone_size: many; cdr3_nt: TGTGCCAGCAGCACAACATGGGCGGGAGGGCAAGATACGCAGTATTTT; cdr3_aa: CASSTTWAGGQDTQYF
d_call: NA; j_call: TRBJ1-2; v_call: TRBV12-3/TRBV12-4; clone_size: NA; cdr3_nt: TGTGCCAGCAGTTTATGGACACCTAACTATGGCTACACCTTC; cdr3_aa: CASSLWTPNYGYTF
d_call: TRBD1; j_call: TRBJ2-5; v_call: TRBV20-1; clone_size: many; cdr3_nt: TGCAGTGCCATGACAGGGGGCGCTGAGACCCAGTACTTC; cdr3_aa: CSAMTGGAETQYF
d_call: NA; j_call: TRBJ2-7; v_call: TRBV11-3; clone_size: many; cdr3_nt: TGTGCCAGCAGGAAGTCCGGGAGCCCCTACGAGCAGTACTTC; cdr3_aa: CASRKSGSPYEQYF
d_call: NA; j_call: TRBJ2-2; v_call: TRBV29-1; clone_size: many; cdr3_nt: TGCAGCGTCGCCTTCGTAGCTCGGACCGGGGAGCTGTTTTTT; cdr3_aa: CSVAFVARTGELFF
d_call: NA; j_call: TRBJ2-3; v_call: TRBV28; clone_size: few; cdr3_nt: TGTGCCAGCAGTTTCCAGCCCCTCCCGTTTCAGGGTCTTCCCACAGATACGCAGTATTTT; cdr3_aa: CASSFQPLPFQGLPTDTQYF
d_call: TRBD2; j_call: TRBJ2-2; v_call: TRBV5-1; clone_size: many; cdr3_nt: TGCGCCAGCAGCTTGCCGGGACTAGCGGGAGCCGGGGAGCTGTTTTTT; cdr3_aa: CASSLPGLAGAGELFF
d_call: TRBD1; j_call: TRBJ2-5; v_call: TRBV7-3; clone_size: many; cdr3_nt: TGTGCCAGCAGCCCCGGGGACAGCCAGTACTTC; cdr3_aa: CASSPGDSQYF
d_call: TRBD1; j_call: TRBJ2-3; v_call: TRBV11-1; clone_size: many; cdr3_nt: TGTGCCAGCAGCTTAAGGTGGCGGGCGGGACAGGGTGTTGATTATACGCAGTATTTT; cdr3_aa: CASSLRWRAGQGVDYTQYF
d_call: NA; j_call: TRBJ2-7; v_call: TRBV20-1; clone_size: many; cdr3_nt: TGCAGTGCTTCTCGGGGACTCTACGAGCAGTACTTC; cdr3_aa: CSASRGLYEQYF
d_call: TRBD2; j_call: TRBJ2-7; v_call: TRBV4-3; clone_size: many; cdr3_nt: TGCGCCAGCAGCCGGGAACTAGCGGGTGGCTCCTACGAGCAGTACTTC; cdr3_aa: CASSRELAGGSYEQYF
d_call: NA; j_call: TRBJ1-2; v_call: TRBV25-1; clone_size: many; cdr3_nt: TGTGCCAGCAGGGAAACAGGGAAGGATGGCTACACCTTC; cdr3_aa: CASRETGKDGYTF